The rows below give T cell receptor beta chains drawn from one sample of a study of cytomegalovirus exposure and HLA in healthy donors. This table comes from immunoSEQ multiplex PCR, and its TCRdb copy is limited to in-frame clones, with some not included. Among roughly 130,000 clones, around 66% were seen once, and the ten largest hold around 6.3%. Material for sequencing was PBMCs. Every receptor here comes from a woman in her sixties in good health and CMV-seronegative. CDR3s include the opening cysteine and the closing phenylalanine or tryptophan. The D gene is left open where the match is weak. The listing skips clone size in some rows; elsewhere it reads once, few, many or a size class.

>15|.|TRBJ2-3|TRBD1|TRBV5-1
CASHSGTAGPDTQYF
TGCGCCAGCCACTCTGGGACAGCTGGTCCAGATACGCAGTATTTT
>14|.|TRBJ2-7|TRBD2|TRBV7-6
CASSLGGTDYEQYF
TGTGCCAGCAGCTTGGGAGGGACTGACTACGAGCAGTACTTC
>16|.|TRBJ2-7|TRBD2|TRBV5-1
CASSELAGGSLYEQYF
TGCGCCAGCAGCGAACTAGCGGGGGGTTCTCTCTACGAGCAGTACTTC
>15|.|TRBJ1-2|.|TRBV19
CASSGAQGASGGYTF
TGTGCCAGTAGTGGCGCACAGGGAGCCTCCGGTGGCTACACCTTC
>14|.|TRBJ1-4|TRBD1|TRBV7-9
CASSHTGAPEKLFF
TGTGCCAGCAGCCACACAGGGGCCCCCGAAAAACTGTTTTTT
>16|.|TRBJ2-1|TRBD2|TRBV29-1
CSVIHSGRRGLGEQFF
TGCAGCGTCATACATAGCGGGAGGCGGGGGTTGGGTGAGCAGTTCTTC
>14|.|TRBJ2-5|TRBD1|TRBV4-2
CASSQEGQGETQYF
TGTGCCAGCAGCCAAGAGGGACAGGGAGAGACCCAGTACTTC
>13|few|TRBJ1-5|.|TRBV7-9
CASSRGEHQPQHF
TGTGCCAGCAGCCGGGGAGAGCATCAGCCCCAGCATTTT
>12|few|TRBJ2-5|TRBD1|TRBV28
CASGQPGKTQYF
TGTGCGTCGGGACAGCCCGGGAAGACCCAGTACTTC
>15|.|TRBJ2-7|.|TRBV7-2
CASSLRSRLTYEQYF
TGTGCCAGCAGCTTGCGGAGCAGATTAACCTACGAGCAGTACTTC
>16|.|TRBJ1-5|.|TRBV5-6
CASSPGVGDSNQPQHF
TGTGCCAGCAGCCCGGGGGTAGGAGATAGCAATCAGCCCCAGCATTTT
>15|few|TRBJ2-7|TRBD2|TRBV10-3
CAISESRLAGAEQYF
TGTGCCATCAGTGAGTCGAGACTAGCGGGAGCCGAGCAGTACTTC
>14|.|TRBJ2-7|TRBD2|TRBV10-3
CAISDGGSYYEQYF
TGTGCCATCAGCGATGGCGGGAGCTACTACGAGCAGTACTTC
>14|.|TRBJ2-5|TRBD2|TRBV9
CASSPGGSRETQYF
TGTGCCAGCAGCCCGGGGGGATCGAGAGAGACCCAGTACTTC
>14|.|TRBJ1-5|TRBD1|TRBV29-1
CSVGTGNSNQPQHF
TGCAGCGTTGGGACAGGGAATAGCAATCAGCCCCAGCATTTT
>15|once|TRBJ1-2|TRBD1|TRBV6-1
CASSEAGTVSYGYTF
TGTGCCAGCAGTGAAGCGGGGACAGTCTCCTATGGCTACACCTTC
>12|.|TRBJ1-1|.|TRBV29-1
CSAALRRAEAFF
TGCAGCGCCGCCCTAAGGAGGGCTGAAGCTTTCTTT
>13|.|TRBJ1-2|.|TRBV6-6
CASNQGLLYGYTF
TGTGCCAGCAACCAGGGACTGCTCTATGGCTACACCTTC
>13|few|TRBJ1-5|.|TRBV19
CASSLSGNQPQHF
TGTGCCAGTAGTCTTTCAGGGAATCAGCCCCAGCATTTT
>15|.|TRBJ1-3|.|TRBV7-8
CASSLVRSSGNTIYF
TGTGCCAGCAGCTTAGTGCGGAGCTCTGGAAACACCATATATTTT
>15|.|TRBJ2-1|TRBD2|TRBV7-2
CASSLVGGGYNEQFF
TGTGCCAGCAGCTTAGTTGGGGGGGGCTACAATGAGCAGTTCTTC
>16|.|TRBJ2-3|TRBD2|TRBV19
CASSRPALAGADTQYF
TGTGCCAGTAGTAGGCCGGCACTAGCGGGAGCCGATACGCAGTATTTT
>15|.|TRBJ2-6|.|TRBV7-2
CASAPKLAGANVLTF
TGTGCCAGCGCCCCTAAGCTGGCTGGGGCCAACGTCCTGACTTTC
>14|.|TRBJ1-1|.|TRBV5-5
CASSLGPHPSEAFF
TGTGCCAGCAGCTTGGGGCCGCATCCCAGTGAAGCTTTCTTT
>12|few|TRBJ1-2|.|TRBV4-1
CASRGGRSGYTF
TGCGCCAGCAGGGGAGGCAGATCGGGCTACACCTTC
>16|.|TRBJ1-1|.|TRBV7-9
CSSSLGGGGMNTEAFF
TGTTCCAGCAGCTTAGGTGGGGGAGGAATGAACACTGAAGCTTTCTTT
>15|.|TRBJ1-3|TRBD1|TRBV7-7
CASSSDRGPGNTIYF
TGTGCTAGCAGCTCCGACAGGGGGCCTGGAAACACCATATATTTT
>17|few|TRBJ2-1|TRBD2|TRBV9
CASSEPPERGGYNEQFF
TGTGCCAGCAGCGAGCCCCCGGAGCGGGGGGGTTACAATGAGCAGTTCTTC
>15|.|TRBJ1-2|TRBD1|TRBV7-9
CASSLGTGDIYGYTF
TGTGCCAGCAGCTTAGGTACAGGGGACATATATGGCTACACCTTC